This T cell receptor beta chain was identified during a study of control samples from healthy donors and cancer patients (dated by TCRdb to 2020 to 2021). Looking up the germline V gene yields CDR1 MGHRA and CDR2 YSYEKL. Trimming at the junction amounts to 6 bases on V and 6 bases on J, and the germline ends lie 21 bases apart. The CDR3 measures 15 amino acids from cysteine to phenylalanine. Only the CDR3 region is kept as DNA, spanning 45 bases read in frame from base 1. The library was produced with the immunoSEQ multiplex PCR assay. Sourced from immuneACCESS, this table was stored by TCRdb with only in-frame sequences that have V and J called. A share of the clones is absent; for the studies checked, an unresolved V gene accounts for under half, and the remainder has no known explanation. The sample table holds 150,000 to 200,000 clones, of which just over 90% were seen once. The leading ten clones occupy 1.3% to 1.5% of the sample.

This clone was seen just once. Its target antigen remains unknown. No much larger clonotype is one base removed from it; base qualities were not supplied. Recombination linked TRBV4-1 to TRBJ2-7; the D region possibly corresponds to TRBD2 (5 bases align). This clonotype was sampled from a man younger than 45 in good health. What was sequenced was blood. The CDR3 protein sequence reads: CASRQHRASDFEQYF. The sequence in DNA is TGCGCCAGCAGGCAACATCGGGCCTCGGACTTCGAGCAGTACTTC.